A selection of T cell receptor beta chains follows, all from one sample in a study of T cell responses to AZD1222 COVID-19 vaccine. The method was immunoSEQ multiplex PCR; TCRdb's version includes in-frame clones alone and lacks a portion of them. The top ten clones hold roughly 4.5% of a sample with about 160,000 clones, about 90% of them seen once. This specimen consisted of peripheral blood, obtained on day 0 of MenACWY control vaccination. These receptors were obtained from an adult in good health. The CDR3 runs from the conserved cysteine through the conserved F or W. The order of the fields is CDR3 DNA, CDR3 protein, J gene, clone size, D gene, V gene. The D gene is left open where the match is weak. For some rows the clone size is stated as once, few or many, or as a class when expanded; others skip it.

CDR3 DNA: TGTGCCAGCAGTTGGGGGGGACATACGAACACCGGGGAGCTGTTTTTT
CDR3 protein: CASSWGGHTNTGELFF
J gene: TRBJ2-2
clone size: -
D gene: -
V gene: TRBV28

CDR3 DNA: TGTGCCAGCAGCGAATGGACAGGGGATAGCAATCAGCCCCAGCATTTT
CDR3 protein: CASSEWTGDSNQPQHF
J gene: TRBJ1-5
clone size: -
D gene: TRBD1
V gene: TRBV7-8

CDR3 DNA: TGTGCCAGCTCACCACAGAACAGCCACTCCTACAATGAGCAGTTCTTC
CDR3 protein: CASSPQNSHSYNEQFF
J gene: TRBJ2-1
clone size: -
D gene: -
V gene: TRBV18

CDR3 DNA: TGTGCCAGCAGTGAATGGTTGGGACAGGACACCGGGGAGCTGTTTTTT
CDR3 protein: CASSEWLGQDTGELFF
J gene: TRBJ2-2
clone size: -
D gene: TRBD1
V gene: TRBV25-1

CDR3 DNA: TGTGCCAGCAGCTTAGTTCTTGGAAACACCATATATTTT
CDR3 protein: CASSLVLGNTIYF
J gene: TRBJ1-3
clone size: -
D gene: -
V gene: TRBV7-9

CDR3 DNA: TGTGCCAGCAGCGGGCGGACGGCTAGCCACGAGCAGTACTTC
CDR3 protein: CASSGRTASHEQYF
J gene: TRBJ2-7
clone size: -
D gene: -
V gene: TRBV7-8

CDR3 DNA: TGTGCCAGCAGGGACAGGTTCTATAGCAATCAGCCCCAGCATTTT
CDR3 protein: CASRDRFYSNQPQHF
J gene: TRBJ1-5
clone size: -
D gene: TRBD1
V gene: TRBV6-5

CDR3 DNA: TGTGCCAGCTCACAACCGGGACTAGCGGGAGCAAATGAGCAGTTCTTC
CDR3 protein: CASSQPGLAGANEQFF
J gene: TRBJ2-1
clone size: -
D gene: TRBD2
V gene: TRBV18

CDR3 DNA: TGTGCCAGCAGTCTGGAGGGGGTGGATGGCTACACCTTC
CDR3 protein: CASSLEGVDGYTF
J gene: TRBJ1-2
clone size: -
D gene: -
V gene: TRBV5-6

CDR3 DNA: TGTGCCAGTACTAGGGTGGGTGAAGCTTTCTTT
CDR3 protein: CASTRVGEAFF
J gene: TRBJ1-1
clone size: -
D gene: -
V gene: TRBV19

CDR3 DNA: TGTGCCAGCAGCTTATGGTCTAGCGGGCGCCAAGAGACCCAGTACTTC
CDR3 protein: CASSLWSSGRQETQYF
J gene: TRBJ2-5
clone size: -
D gene: TRBD2
V gene: TRBV7-9

CDR3 DNA: TGTGCCACCGCCACAGGGTACCCTGGGGAGCAGTACTTC
CDR3 protein: CATATGYPGEQYF
J gene: TRBJ2-7
clone size: -
D gene: -
V gene: TRBV24-1

CDR3 DNA: TGTGCCAGCAGCAAGGACCTGGACAGGTTAAGAGAAAAACTGTTTTTT
CDR3 protein: CASSKDLDRLREKLFF
J gene: TRBJ1-4
clone size: -
D gene: -
V gene: TRBV21-1

CDR3 DNA: TGTGCCAGCAGCCCCTCCCCCTACGAGCAGTACTTC
CDR3 protein: CASSPSPYEQYF
J gene: TRBJ2-7
clone size: -
D gene: -
V gene: TRBV14

CDR3 DNA: TGTGCCAGCAGTGGAGAGACAGGATATAGCAATCAGCCCCAGCATTTT
CDR3 protein: CASSGETGYSNQPQHF
J gene: TRBJ1-5
clone size: -
D gene: -
V gene: TRBV2

CDR3 DNA: TGTGCCAGCAGCGCCGGGGACCATAGGGGCACTGAAGCTTTCTTT
CDR3 protein: CASSAGDHRGTEAFF
J gene: TRBJ1-1
clone size: -
D gene: -
V gene: TRBV9

CDR3 DNA: TGCGCCAGCAGCCCGACCCCCTTTAGCAGCAGAAATTCACCCCTCCACTTT
CDR3 protein: CASSPTPFSSRNSPLHF
J gene: TRBJ1-6
clone size: -
D gene: -
V gene: TRBV4-1

CDR3 DNA: TGTGCCAGCAGCTTAGGGACAGGGCTCTCTGGAAACACCATATATTTT
CDR3 protein: CASSLGTGLSGNTIYF
J gene: TRBJ1-3
clone size: -
D gene: TRBD1
V gene: TRBV11-2

CDR3 DNA: TGTGCCAGCAGTTTTGGCGTTTCCGCTTTCTTT
CDR3 protein: CASSFGVSAFF
J gene: TRBJ1-1
clone size: -
D gene: -
V gene: TRBV28

CDR3 DNA: TGTGCCAGCTCACCGGGACCTCCCTATGGCTACACCTTC
CDR3 protein: CASSPGPPYGYTF
J gene: TRBJ1-2
clone size: -
D gene: -
V gene: TRBV18

CDR3 DNA: TGTGCCTGGATTTTAGCCGGGTCCCCCCAAGAGACCCAGTACTTC
CDR3 protein: CAWILAGSPQETQYF
J gene: TRBJ2-5
clone size: once
D gene: -
V gene: TRBV30

CDR3 DNA: TGTGCCAGCAGCAGCACGACTAGCGGGAGGCTTACGCAGTATTTT
CDR3 protein: CASSSTTSGRLTQYF
J gene: TRBJ2-3
clone size: -
D gene: TRBD2
V gene: TRBV5-6

CDR3 DNA: TGTGCCAGCAGCTTGAACGACGCCCCCCAGCATTTT
CDR3 protein: CASSLNDAPQHF
J gene: TRBJ1-5
clone size: -
D gene: -
V gene: TRBV7-2

CDR3 DNA: TGTGCCAGCAGCTCTCGCCCCGATTCACCCCTCCACTTT
CDR3 protein: CASSSRPDSPLHF
J gene: TRBJ1-6
clone size: -
D gene: -
V gene: TRBV11-3

CDR3 DNA: TGTGCCAGTAGTATGAGGCAGAGCAATCAGCCCCAGCATTTT
CDR3 protein: CASSMRQSNQPQHF
J gene: TRBJ1-5
clone size: -
D gene: -
V gene: TRBV19